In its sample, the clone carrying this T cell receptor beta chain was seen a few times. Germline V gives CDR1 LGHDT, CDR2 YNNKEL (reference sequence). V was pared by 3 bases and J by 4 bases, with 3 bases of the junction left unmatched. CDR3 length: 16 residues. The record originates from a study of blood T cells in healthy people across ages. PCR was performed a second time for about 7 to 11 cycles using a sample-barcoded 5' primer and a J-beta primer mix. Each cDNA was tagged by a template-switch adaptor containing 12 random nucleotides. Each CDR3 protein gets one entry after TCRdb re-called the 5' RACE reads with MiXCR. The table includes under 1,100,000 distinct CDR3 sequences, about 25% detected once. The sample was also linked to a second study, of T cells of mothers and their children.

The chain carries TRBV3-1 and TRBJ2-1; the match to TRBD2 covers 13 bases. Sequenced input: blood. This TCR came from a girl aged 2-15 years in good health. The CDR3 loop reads CASSHLLAGGYNEQFF. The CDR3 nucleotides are TGTGCCAGCAGCCACCTACTAGCGGGAGGGTACAATGAGCAGTTCTTC.